These 2 T cell receptor beta chains were sequenced from one sample in a study of T cell clonotyping in hematopoietic cell transplantation. Clones were read by immunoSEQ multiplex PCR, and TCRdb kept only the in-frame ones, dropping some. The profile covers approximately 18,000 clones, with roughly 80% appearing a single time and around 17% taken by the ten largest. Time point denoted: recipient sample about 28 days before transplant, after cytoreduction. The sample here was peripheral blood mononuclear cells, taken before stem cell transplant. Receptors originate from a man in his sixties with acute myeloid leukemia. Some clones in this sample may be carry-over from other donors' samples.

The chain uses TRBV7-8 and TRBJ2-7, with D hard to call. The CDR3 is 12 residues long. The V gene lost 4 bases and the J gene lost 7 bases, with 11 bases spanning the gap. Germline-derived CDR1 and CDR2 are SGHVS and FQNEAQ. The CDR3 DNA reads as TGTGCCAGCAGCTCACACTTGCGGGAGCAGTACTTC. As protein: CASSSHLREQYF.

This rearrangement joins TRBV4-2 to TRBJ1-3; D is undetermined. The CDR3 totals 17 residues. The germline V gene has CDR1 LGHNA and CDR2 YNFKEQ. Trimming removed 1 base at V and 3 bases at J, with 16 bases between. The CDR3 DNA is TGTGCCAGCAGCCAAGGGGTTGTTGGGATCGATGGAAACACCATATATTTT. Its translation: CASSQGVVGIDGNTIYF.